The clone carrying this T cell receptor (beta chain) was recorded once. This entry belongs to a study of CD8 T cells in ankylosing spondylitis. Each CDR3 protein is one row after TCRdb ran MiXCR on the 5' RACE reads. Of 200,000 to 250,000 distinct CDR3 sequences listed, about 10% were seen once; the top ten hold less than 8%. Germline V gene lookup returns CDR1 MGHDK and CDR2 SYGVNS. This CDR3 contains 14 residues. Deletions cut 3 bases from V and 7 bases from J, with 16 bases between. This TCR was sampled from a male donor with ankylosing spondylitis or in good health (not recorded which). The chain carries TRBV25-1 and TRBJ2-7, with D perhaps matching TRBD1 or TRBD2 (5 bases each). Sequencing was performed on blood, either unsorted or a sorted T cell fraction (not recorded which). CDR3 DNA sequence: TGTGCCAGCAGTGACCGGGACCCCGCTGAAGAGCAGTACTTC. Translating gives CASSDRDPAEEQYF.